A single TCR beta chain is shown here with its context. Its antigen is unidentified. Sequencing used immunoSEQ multiplex PCR; TCRdb keeps in-frame clones, though not all of them. The data contain about 77,000 clones, about 85% of them seen just once; the ten biggest clones take up around 0.7%. This record comes from a study of OX40 agonist ivuxolimab in advanced cancers. Study-wide results and caveats: More expanded clones were seen, on average, in CD8+ T cells than in CD4+. At 0.1-3.0 mg/kg, partial responders had clonal expansion among the lowest observed.

Blood got drawn at baseline, again on cycle 4 day 1, and then on cycle 7 day 1. Specimen: CD4+ or CD8+ T cells sorted from blood, collected in a trial of the OX40 agonist ivuxolimab. This clonotype originated in an adult with an advanced solid tumor such as melanoma, head and neck, liver or kidney cancer.

The CDR3 here is CASRGGRGRGETQYF. The CDR3 nucleotides read TGTGCCAGCAGGGGGGGCAGGGGGCGCGGAGAGACCCAGTACTTC. The chain recombines TRBV2 with TRBJ2-5; 8 nucleotides align to TRBD1. The J segment lost 4 bases and the V segment lost 6 bases, leaving 10 bases of the junction unmatched. The CDR3 has 15 residues. CDR1 SNHLY and CDR2 FYNNEI come from the germline V gene.